This TCR beta chain was documented in a study of Graves' ophthalmopathy and Graves' hyperthyroidism. Trimming removed 2 bases from V and 5 bases from J, with 15 bases in between. Germline assignment: CDR1 MNHEY and CDR2 SVGAGI. This CDR3 contains 16 residues. Hyperthyroidism qualified as stable when ophthalmopathy did not develop within 18 months of follow-up. Other autoimmune disease, uncontrolled infection, pregnancy and lactation led to exclusion. As the starting material, more than 8 ml of fresh peripheral blood yielded the PBMCs. RNA transcripts provided the template for amplifying TCR beta CDR3 regions. The library came from an HTBI-primed first-round RT-PCR and a second-round multiplex PCR. TCRdb reprocessed the multiplex PCR reads with MiXCR, giving one entry per CDR3 protein. The sample gives hundreds of thousands of distinct CDR3 sequences, about a fifth of which show up once; roughly 6.9% is in the top ten.

The rearrangement uses TRBV6-5 and TRBJ2-2; D gene ambiguous. Input material: peripheral blood. The source of this sequence is a woman aged 18-29 years with stable Graves' hyperthyroidism. Some clones in this sample may be carry-over from other donors' samples. The CDR3: CASSYAGPYSTGELFF. The CDR3 DNA is TGTGCCAGCAGTTACGCCGGGCCGTATTCAACCGGGGAGCTGTTTTTT.